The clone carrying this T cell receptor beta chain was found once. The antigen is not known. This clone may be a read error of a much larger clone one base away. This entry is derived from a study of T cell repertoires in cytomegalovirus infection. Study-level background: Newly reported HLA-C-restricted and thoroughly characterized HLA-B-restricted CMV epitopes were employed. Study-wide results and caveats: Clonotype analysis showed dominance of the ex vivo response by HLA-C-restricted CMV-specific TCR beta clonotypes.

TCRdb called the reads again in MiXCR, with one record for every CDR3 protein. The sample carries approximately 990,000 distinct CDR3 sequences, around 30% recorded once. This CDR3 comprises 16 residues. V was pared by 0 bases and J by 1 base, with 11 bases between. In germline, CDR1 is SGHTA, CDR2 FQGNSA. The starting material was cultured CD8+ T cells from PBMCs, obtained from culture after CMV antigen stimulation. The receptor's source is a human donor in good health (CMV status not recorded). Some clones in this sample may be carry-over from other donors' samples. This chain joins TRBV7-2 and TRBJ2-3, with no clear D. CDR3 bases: TGTACCAGCAGCTTAGCTCTAGGATTTGGCACAGATACGCAGTATTTT. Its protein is CTSSLALGFGTDTQYF.